The T cell receptor (beta chain) described here comes from a study of T cells after yellow fever vaccination. About the study: When fractions had low cell numbers, they were prepared with SMART-Seq v4 Ultra Low Input. Study findings and constraints: Abundant contaminating clonotypes from the bulk population could appear in FACS-sorted repertoires. Among primary-vaccination clones, most reappeared after the booster, at just under 98% for CD4 and around 91% for CD8.

This clonotype has more than one count but fewer than ten. The antigen remains undetermined. TCRdb independently ran MiXCR on the 5' RACE reads; one entry per CDR3 protein. The table shows fewer than 450,000 distinct CDR3 sequences, with about 7.8% occurring only once. V lost 6 bases and J lost 5; bases outside the gene matches: 6. The CDR3 sequence is 14 residues long. CDR1 is SQVTM and CDR2 is ANQGSEA in the germline V gene. The material was PBMCs, obtained about 41 days after the first yellow fever vaccination. The origin of this receptor is a man aged 18 to 29 who received the YFV17D yellow fever vaccine. This chain links TRBV29-1 with TRBJ2-2, with 10 bases fitting TRBD1. CDR3 sequence (DNA): TGCAGCGTAATACCGGACAGGGGGACCGGGGAGCTGTTTTTT. This translates into CSVIPDRGTGELFF.